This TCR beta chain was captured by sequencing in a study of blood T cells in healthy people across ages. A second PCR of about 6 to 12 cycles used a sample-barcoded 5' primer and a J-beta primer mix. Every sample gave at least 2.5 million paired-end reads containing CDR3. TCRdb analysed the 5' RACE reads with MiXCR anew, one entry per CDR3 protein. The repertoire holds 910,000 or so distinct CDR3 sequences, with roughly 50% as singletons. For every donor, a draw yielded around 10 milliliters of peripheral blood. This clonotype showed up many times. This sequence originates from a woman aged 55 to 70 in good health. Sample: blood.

CDR3 sequence reads: CASSRRDIQETQYF. The CDR3 DNA is TGTGCCAGCAGCCGTAGGGACATCCAAGAGACCCAGTACTTC. The chain is built from TRBV11-1 and TRBJ2-5, with a possible D match to TRBD1 (6 bases). Germline CDR1 reads SGHAT; CDR2 reads FQDESV (reference sequence). This CDR3 has 14 residues. Trimming stripped 5 bases from V and 1 base from J, with 11 bases between.